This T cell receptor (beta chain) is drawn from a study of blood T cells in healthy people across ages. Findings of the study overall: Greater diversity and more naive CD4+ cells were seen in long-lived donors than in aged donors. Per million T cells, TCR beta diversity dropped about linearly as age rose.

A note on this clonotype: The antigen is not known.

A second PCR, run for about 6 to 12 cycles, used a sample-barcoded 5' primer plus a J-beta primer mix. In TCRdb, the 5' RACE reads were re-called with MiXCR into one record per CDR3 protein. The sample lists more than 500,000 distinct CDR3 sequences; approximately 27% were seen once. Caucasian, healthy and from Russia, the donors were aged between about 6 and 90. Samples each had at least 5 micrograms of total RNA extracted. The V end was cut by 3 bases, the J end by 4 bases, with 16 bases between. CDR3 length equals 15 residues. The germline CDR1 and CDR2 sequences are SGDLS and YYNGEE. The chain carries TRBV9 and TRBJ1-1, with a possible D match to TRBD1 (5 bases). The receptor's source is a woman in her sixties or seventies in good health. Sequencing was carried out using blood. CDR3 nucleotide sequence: TGTGCCAGCAGCGGGAGAAGCAGGGACCGCACTGAAGCTTTCTTT. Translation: CASSGRSRDRTEAFF.